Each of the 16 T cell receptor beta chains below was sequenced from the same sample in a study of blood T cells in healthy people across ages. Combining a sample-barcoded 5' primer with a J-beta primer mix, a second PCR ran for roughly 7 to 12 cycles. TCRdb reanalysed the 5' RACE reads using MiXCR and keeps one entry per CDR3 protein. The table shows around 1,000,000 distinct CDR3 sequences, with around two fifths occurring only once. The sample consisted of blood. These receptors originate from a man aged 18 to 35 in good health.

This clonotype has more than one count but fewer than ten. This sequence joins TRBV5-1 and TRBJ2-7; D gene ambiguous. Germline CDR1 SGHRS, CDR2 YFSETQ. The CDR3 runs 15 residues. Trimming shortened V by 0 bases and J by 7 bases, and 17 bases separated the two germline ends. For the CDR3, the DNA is TGCGCCAGCAGCTTGGTGGCAGACCGGAACGGTGAGCAGTACTTC. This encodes CASSLVADRNGEQYF.

The CDR3 is CASSYSPTAEQFF. Written as DNA, the CDR3 is TGTGCCAGCAGTTACTCTCCGACCGCTGAGCAGTTCTTC. V is TRBV6-2 or TRBV6-3 and J is TRBJ2-1; D remains ambiguous. From germline, CDR1 is MNHEY and CDR2 SVGEGT. V was trimmed by 0 bases and J by 9 bases, leaving 9 bases between them. The CDR3 runs to 13 residues.

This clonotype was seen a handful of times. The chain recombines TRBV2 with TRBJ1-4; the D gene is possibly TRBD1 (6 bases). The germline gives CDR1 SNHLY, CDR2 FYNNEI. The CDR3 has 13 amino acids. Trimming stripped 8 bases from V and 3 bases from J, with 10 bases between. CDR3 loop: CASSGVANEKLFF. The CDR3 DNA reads TGTGCCAGCTCAGGGGTCGCTAATGAAAAACTGTTTTTT. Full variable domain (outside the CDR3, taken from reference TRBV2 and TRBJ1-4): EPEVTQTPSHQVTQMGQEVILRCVPISNHLYFYWYRQILGQKVEFLVSFYNNEISEKSEIFDDQFSVERPDGSNFTLKIRSTKLEDSAMYFCASSGVANEKLFFGSGTQLSVL.

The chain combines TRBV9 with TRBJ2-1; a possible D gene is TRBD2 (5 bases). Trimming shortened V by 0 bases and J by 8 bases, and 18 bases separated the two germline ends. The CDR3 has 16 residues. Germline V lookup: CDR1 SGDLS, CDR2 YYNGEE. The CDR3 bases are TGTGCCAGCAGCGTAGGGGTTAGCGATACCCGCGATGAGCAGTTCTTC. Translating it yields CASSVGVSDTRDEQFF.

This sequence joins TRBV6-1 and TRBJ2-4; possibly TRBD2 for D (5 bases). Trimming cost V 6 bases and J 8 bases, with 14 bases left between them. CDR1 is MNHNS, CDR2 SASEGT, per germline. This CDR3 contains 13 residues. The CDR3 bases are TGTGCCAGCAGCGCTCGGGTGGGAGACATTCAGTACTTC. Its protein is CASSARVGDIQYF.

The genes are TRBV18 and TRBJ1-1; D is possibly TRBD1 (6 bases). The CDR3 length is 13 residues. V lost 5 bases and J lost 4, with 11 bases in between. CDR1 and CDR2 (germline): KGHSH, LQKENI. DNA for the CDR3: TGTGCCAGCTCATCCAGGGGACTCACTGAAGCTTTCTTT. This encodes CASSSRGLTEAFF.

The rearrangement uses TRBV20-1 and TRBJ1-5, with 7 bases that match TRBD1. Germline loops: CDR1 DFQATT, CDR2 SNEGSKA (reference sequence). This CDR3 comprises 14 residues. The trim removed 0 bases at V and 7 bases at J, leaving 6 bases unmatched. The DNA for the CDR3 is TGCAGTGCTAGAGATCGAACAGGGGAACAGCCCCAGCATTTT. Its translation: CSARDRTGEQPQHF.

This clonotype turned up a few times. In nucleotides, the CDR3 is TGTGCCAGCAGCCCCAACCGGGGCAGTAATGAAAAACTGTTTTTT. As protein: CASSPNRGSNEKLFF. V is TRBV14 and J is TRBJ1-4, with a possible D match to TRBD1 (5 bases). The CDR3 is made up of 15 amino acids. Trimming pared 4 bases from V and 4 bases from J, leaving 13 bases between. Germline lookup yields CDR1 SGHDN and CDR2 FVKESK.

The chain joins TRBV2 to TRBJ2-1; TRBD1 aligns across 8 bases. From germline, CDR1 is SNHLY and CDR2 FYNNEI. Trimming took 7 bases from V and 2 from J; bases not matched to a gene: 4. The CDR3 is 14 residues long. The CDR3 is CASMLDRAYNEQFF. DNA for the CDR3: TGTGCCAGCATGTTGGACAGGGCCTACAATGAGCAGTTCTTC.

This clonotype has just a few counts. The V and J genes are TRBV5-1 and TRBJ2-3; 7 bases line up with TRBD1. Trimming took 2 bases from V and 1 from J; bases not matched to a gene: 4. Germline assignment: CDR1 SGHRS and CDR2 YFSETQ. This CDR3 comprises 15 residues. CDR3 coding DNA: TGCGCCAGCAGCTTACAGGGGCCCGGCACAGATACGCAGTATTTT. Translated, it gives CASSLQGPGTDTQYF.

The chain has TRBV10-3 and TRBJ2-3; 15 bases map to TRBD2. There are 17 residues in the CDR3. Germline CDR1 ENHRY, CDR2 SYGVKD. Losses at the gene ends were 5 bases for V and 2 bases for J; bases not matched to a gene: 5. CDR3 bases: TGTGCCATCAGTCCCGGGACTAGCGGGGGGATCACAGATACGCAGTATTTT. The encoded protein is CAISPGTSGGITDTQYF.

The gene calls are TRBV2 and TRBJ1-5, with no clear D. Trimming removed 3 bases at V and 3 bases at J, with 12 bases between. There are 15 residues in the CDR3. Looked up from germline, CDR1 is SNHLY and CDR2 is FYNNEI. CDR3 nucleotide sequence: TGTGCCAGCAGTGATCCCTACGCGGACAATCAGCCCCAGCATTTT. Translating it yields CASSDPYADNQPQHF.

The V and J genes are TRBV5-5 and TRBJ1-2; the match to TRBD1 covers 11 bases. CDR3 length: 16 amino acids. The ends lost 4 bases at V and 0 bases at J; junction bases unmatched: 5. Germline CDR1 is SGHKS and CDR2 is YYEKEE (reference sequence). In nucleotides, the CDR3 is TGTGCCAGCAGCATCGGACAGGGGGCCCCTAACTATGGCTACACCTTC. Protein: CASSIGQGAPNYGYTF.

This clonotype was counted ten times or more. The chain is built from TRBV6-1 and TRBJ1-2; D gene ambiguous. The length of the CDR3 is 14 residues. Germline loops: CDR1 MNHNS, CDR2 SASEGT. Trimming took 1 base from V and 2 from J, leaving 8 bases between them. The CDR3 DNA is TGTGCCAGCAGTGAAGATTGGCAGAACTATGGCTACACCTTC. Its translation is CASSEDWQNYGYTF.

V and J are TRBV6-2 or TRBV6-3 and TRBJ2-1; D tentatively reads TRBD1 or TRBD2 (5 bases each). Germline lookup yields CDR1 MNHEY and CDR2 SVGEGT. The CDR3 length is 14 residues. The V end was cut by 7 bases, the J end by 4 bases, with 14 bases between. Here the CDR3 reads CASTPGRRYNEQFF. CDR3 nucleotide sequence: TGTGCCAGCACCCCGGGACGGCGATACAATGAGCAGTTCTTC.

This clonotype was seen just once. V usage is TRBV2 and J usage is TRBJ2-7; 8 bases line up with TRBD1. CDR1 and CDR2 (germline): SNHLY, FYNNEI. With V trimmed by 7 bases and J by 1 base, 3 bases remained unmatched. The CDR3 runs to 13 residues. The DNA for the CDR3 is TGTGCCAGCACAGACAGGGGTTCCTACGAGCAGTACTTC. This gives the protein CASTDRGSYEQYF.